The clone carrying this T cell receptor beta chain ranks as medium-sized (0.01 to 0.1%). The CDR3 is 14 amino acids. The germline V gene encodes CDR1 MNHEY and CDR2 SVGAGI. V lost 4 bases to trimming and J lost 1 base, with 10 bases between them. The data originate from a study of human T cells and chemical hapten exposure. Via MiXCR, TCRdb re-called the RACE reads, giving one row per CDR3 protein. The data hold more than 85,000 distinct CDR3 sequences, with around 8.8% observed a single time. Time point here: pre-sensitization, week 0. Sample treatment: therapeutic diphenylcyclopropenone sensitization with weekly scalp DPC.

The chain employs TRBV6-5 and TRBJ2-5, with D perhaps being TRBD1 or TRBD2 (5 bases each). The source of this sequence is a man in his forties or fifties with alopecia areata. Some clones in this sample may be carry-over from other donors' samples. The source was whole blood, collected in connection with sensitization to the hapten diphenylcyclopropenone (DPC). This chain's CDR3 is CASSFNGAQETQYF. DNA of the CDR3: TGTGCCAGCAGTTTCAACGGGGCCCAAGAGACCCAGTACTTC.